The 21 T cell receptor beta chains reported below all come from one sample, sequenced in a study of blood T cell repertoires in COVID-19. Sequenced by immunoSEQ multiplex PCR; TCRdb stores in-frame clones only, minus some. The repertoire includes about 70,000 clones, roughly 90% of them detected once, and roughly 10% sits in the top ten. The sample comprised peripheral blood. These receptors were taken from a human donor in a cohort sampled during active COVID-19.

This clone has at least ten counts. Other DNA sequences in the same sample also yield this CDR3. The chain combines TRBV11-3 with TRBJ2-1; D not resolved. Looked up from germline, CDR1 is SGHNT and CDR2 is YENEEA. CDR3 length: 13 residues. Trimming cost V 1 base and J 5 bases, with 6 bases left between them. CDR3 amino acids: CASSLGRNNEQFF. The DNA for the CDR3 is TGTGCCAGCAGCTTAGGCAGGAACAATGAGCAGTTCTTC.

The CDR3 here is CASSPGNRRGSPLHF. As DNA, the CDR3 is TGCGCCAGCAGCCCCGGAAACAGGAGGGGTTCACCCCTCCACTTT. The V gene is TRBV5-1, the J gene TRBJ1-6, with D possibly being TRBD1 (5 bases). Trimming took off 4 bases at V and 9 bases at J, with 17 bases between the two ends. Germline V gene data show CDR1 as SGHRS and CDR2 as YFSETQ. This CDR3 contains 15 residues.

This clone has a handful of counts. V and J are TRBV29-1 and TRBJ1-4, with 7 bases that match TRBD1. Germline values: CDR1 SQVTM, CDR2 ANQGSEA. The CDR3 runs to 13 residues. Trimming removed 6 bases from V and 8 bases from J; junction bases left unmatched: 9. The chain's CDR3 is CSVGTGTAEKLFF. The CDR3 DNA is TGCAGCGTCGGTACCGGGACAGCCGAAAAACTGTTTTTT.

Here the CDR3 DNA reads TGTGCCAGCAGCTCAGACAGAACCCAAGCCTACGAGCAGTACTTC. Its translation is CASSSDRTQAYEQYF. The chain couples TRBV5-8 to TRBJ2-7; TRBD1 might be the D (5 bases). V lost 3 bases and J lost 2, with 15 bases in between. The CDR3 spans 15 residues. Germline loops: CDR1 SGHTS, CDR2 YDEGEE.

The chain uses TRBV25-1 and TRBJ1-3; tentatively, D is TRBD1 (6 bases). CDR1 is MGHDK and CDR2 is SYGVNS in the germline V gene. This CDR3 region has 16 residues. V lost 1 base, J lost 4 bases, and 14 bases lay in between. CDR3: CASSEWGGRFGNTIYF. CDR3 DNA sequence: TGTGCCAGCAGTGAATGGGGGGGGCGCTTCGGAAACACCATATATTTT.

This rearrangement joins TRBV5-1 to TRBJ2-2; no reliable D call. CDR3 length equals 15 residues. V shed 1 base and J shed 3 bases, with 10 bases lying between them. In germline, CDR1 is SGHRS, CDR2 YFSETQ. The CDR3 reads CASSLTGSDTGELFF. Written as DNA, the CDR3 is TGCGCCAGCAGCTTGACGGGTTCGGACACCGGGGAGCTGTTTTTT. Together with reference TRBV5-1 and TRBJ2-2, the CDR3 gives the full variable domain: KAGVTQTPRYLIKTRGQQVTLSCSPISGHRSVSWYQQTPGQGLQFLFEYFSETQRNKGNFPGRFSGRQFSNSRSEMNVSTLELGDSALYLCASSLTGSDTGELFFGEGSRLTVL.

Only a few counts were recorded for this clone. CDR3 amino acids: CASSLGRSYNSPLHF. In DNA, the CDR3 is TGTGCCAGCAGTTTGGGCCGGTCCTATAATTCACCCCTCCACTTT. This chain uses TRBV6-6 with TRBJ1-6; D is ambiguous. The CDR3 loop spans 15 amino acids. Germline V gives CDR1 MNHNY, CDR2 SVGAGI (reference sequence). Trimming cost V 4 bases and J 1 base, with 8 bases left between them.

The V gene is TRBV6-1, the J gene TRBJ2-7, with a possible D match to TRBD2 (5 bases). V dropped 4 bases and J dropped 5 bases, with 21 bases sitting between them. Germline CDR1 is MNHNS and CDR2 is SASEGT. This CDR3 region has 16 residues. This CDR3 is CASSASALAKAHEQYF. The DNA for the CDR3 is TGTGCCAGCAGTGCCTCGGCCCTAGCCAAGGCCCACGAGCAGTACTTC.

This clone has just one count. This rearrangement joins TRBV25-1 to TRBJ1-2, with a weak D call TRBD1 (6 bases). From germline, CDR1 is MGHDK and CDR2 SYGVNS. The CDR3 runs to 13 residues. V lost 3 bases, J lost 8 bases, and 13 bases lay in between. The CDR3 spells CASSDSGVNGYTF. The CDR3 region has the DNA TGTGCCAGCAGTGATTCAGGGGTGAACGGCTACACCTTC.

The chain couples TRBV5-4 to TRBJ1-1; TRBD1 matches at 9 bases. CDR1 and CDR2 from the germline V gene are SGHNT and YYREEE (reference sequence). Trimming cost V 3 bases and J 0 bases; bases outside gene matches: 3. CDR3 length: 15 amino acids. The CDR3 spells CASSSDRGMNTEAFF. The CDR3 nucleotides are TGTGCCAGCAGCTCGGACAGGGGAATGAACACTGAAGCTTTCTTT.

The chain recombines TRBV4-1 with TRBJ1-4; D unresolved. Trimming stripped 0 bases from V and 0 bases from J, with 8 bases between. The CDR3 totals 16 residues. The germline gives CDR1 MGHRA, CDR2 YSYEKL. In DNA form, the CDR3 reads TGCGCCAGCAGCCAAGATGAGGCCGCAACTAATGAAAAACTGTTTTTT. Encoded protein: CASSQDEAATNEKLFF.

This sequence joins TRBV5-1 and TRBJ1-6, with a tentative D call TRBD1 (5 bases). V was trimmed by 6 bases and J by 5 bases, leaving 12 bases between them. CDR1 SGHRS and CDR2 YFSETQ come from the germline V gene. This CDR3 contains 14 residues. This CDR3 is CASTPGPDNSPLHF. The DNA for the CDR3 is TGCGCCAGCACCCCAGGGCCCGATAATTCACCCCTCCACTTT.

The rearrangement joins TRBV6-2 or TRBV6-3 to TRBJ1-5; no clear D gene. The CDR3 totals 15 residues. Germline V lookup: CDR1 MNHEY, CDR2 SVGEGT. The germline V and J ends were trimmed by 2 bases and 2 bases, with 10 bases remaining between them. CDR3 in DNA: TGTGCCAGCAGTTACGAGTGGGGAGGCAATCAGCCCCAGCATTTT. It translates to CASSYEWGGNQPQHF.

The CDR3 region is CASSVGGNSGNTIYF. In DNA form, the CDR3 reads TGTGCCAGCAGCGTAGGAGGGAACTCTGGAAACACCATATATTTT. This chain joins TRBV9 and TRBJ1-3; D call uncertain. Germline V lookup: CDR1 SGDLS, CDR2 YYNGEE. This CDR3 is built from 15 residues. V gave up 0 bases and J gave up 0 bases, with 7 bases separating them.

The chain employs TRBV12-3 or TRBV12-4 and TRBJ2-6; D call uncertain. Trimming pared 5 bases from V and 4 bases from J, leaving 6 bases between. This CDR3 region has 13 residues. The CDR3 sequence is CASSESGANVLTF. The CDR3 DNA sequence: TGTGCCAGCAGTGAGTCCGGGGCCAACGTCCTGACTTTC.

The chain recombines TRBV7-2 with TRBJ2-7; 9 positions agree with TRBD2. Losses at the gene ends were 0 bases for V and 6 bases for J; bases not matched to a gene: 0. The CDR3 consists of 13 residues. The germline V gene encodes CDR1 SGHTA and CDR2 FQGNSA. The CDR3 loop reads CASSLATSGEQYF. As DNA, the CDR3 is TGTGCCAGCAGCTTAGCGACTAGCGGCGAGCAGTACTTC.

Points on this clone: The same CDR3 arises from other DNA sequences in this sample as well. The chain links TRBV11-3 to TRBJ2-2; tentative D call: TRBD2 (6 bases). This CDR3 spans 16 amino acids. V was pared by 3 bases and J by 1 base, with 12 bases between. The V gene's germline CDR1 is SGHNT and CDR2 YENEEA. The CDR3 sequence is CASSLGGTRNTGELFF. The CDR3 nucleotides read TGTGCCAGCAGCTTGGGGGGTACTAGGAACACCGGGGAGCTGTTTTTT.

The chain couples TRBV18 to TRBJ1-2; D is ambiguous. The germline V gene has CDR1 KGHSH and CDR2 LQKENI. This CDR3 contains 14 residues. The V end was cut by 3 bases, the J end by 1 base, with 9 bases between. The CDR3 bases are TGTGCCAGCTCACCTGGACGGGATAACTATGGCTACACCTTC. It specifies CASSPGRDNYGYTF.

The CDR3 loop is CASSEGEGMVETQYF. CDR3 in DNA: TGTGCCAGTAGTGAAGGCGAGGGAATGGTAGAGACCCAGTACTTC. The chain is built from TRBV19 and TRBJ2-5; D possibly corresponds to TRBD2 (5 bases). This CDR3 contains 15 residues. V dropped 5 bases and J dropped 4 bases, with 17 bases sitting between them. Germline V gives CDR1 LNHDA, CDR2 SQIVND (reference sequence).

This sequence joins TRBV6-1 and TRBJ1-2, with 7 nucleotides matching TRBD1. This CDR3 spans 14 amino acids. Germline assignment: CDR1 MNHNS and CDR2 SASEGT. After removal of 2 bases from V and 4 bases from J, the junction contained 4 bases not matched to a gene. The DNA of the CDR3 is TGTGCCAGCAGTGAAATGACAGGGTCCTATGGCTACACCTTC. It encodes CASSEMTGSYGYTF.

The chain joins TRBV27 to TRBJ1-2; the match to TRBD1 covers 8 bases. J lost 7 bases, V lost 5 bases, and 3 bases had no gene match. This CDR3 comprises 12 residues. The germline V gene has CDR1 MNHEY and CDR2 SMNVEV (reference sequence). Here the CDR3 reads CASSMTGVGYTF. CDR3 sequence (DNA): TGTGCCAGCAGTATGACAGGGGTTGGCTACACCTTC.